These 12 T cell receptor beta chains were sequenced from one sample in a study of CD8+ T cells in alopecia areata. RNA extraction was followed by reverse transcription into cDNA, which acted as the sequencing template. TCRdb's table, derived via immunoSEQ multiplex PCR, lists solely in-frame clones and lacks some. This table has 75,000 to 100,000 clones, 35% to 50% appearing once. Sequenced input: CD4+ T cells sorted from blood. Receptors were obtained from a human donor with alopecia areata.

The V and J genes are TRBV30 and TRBJ2-5; 7 bases align to TRBD1. Germline-derived CDR1 and CDR2 are GTSNPN and SVGIG (reference sequence). J lost 5 bases, V lost 4 bases, and 7 bases had no gene match. The CDR3 covers 13 residues. Here the CDR3 DNA reads TGTGCCTGGATGGGTCTGGGACAGGAGACCCAGTACTTC. As protein: CAWMGLGQETQYF.

J is TRBJ2-1 and V is TRBV30, with TRBD2 identical over 10 bases. V lost 4 bases and J lost 11; bases outside the gene matches: 11. Germline CDR1 GTSNPN, CDR2 SVGIG (reference sequence). The CDR3 extends over 14 amino acids. CDR3 coding DNA: TGTGCCTGGACGAATCAACTAGCGGGGAGTCAGCAGTTCTTC. Its protein product is CAWTNQLAGSQQFF. The full variable domain, its missing parts supplied by reference TRBV30 and TRBJ2-1, is SQTIHQWPATLVQPVGSPLSLECTVEGTSNPNLYWYRQAAGRGLQLLFYSVGIGQISSEVPQNLSASRPQDRQFILSSKKLLLSDSGFYLCAWTNQLAGSQQFFGPGTRLTVL.

This clone was picked up one time. The chain links TRBV2 to TRBJ2-3; tentative D call: TRBD2 (6 bases). The ends were cut back, 10 bases at V and 0 bases at J, with 14 bases in the middle. The CDR3 is 14 amino acids. Germline CDR1 SNHLY, CDR2 FYNNEI. As DNA, the CDR3 is TGTGCCACCCACCACCGGGGGAGCACAGATACGCAGTATTTT. Protein product: CATHHRGSTDTQYF. Full variable domain (missing parts from reference TRBV2 and TRBJ2-3): EPEVTQTPSHQVTQMGQEVILRCVPISNHLYFYWYRQILGQKVEFLVSFYNNEISEKSEIFDDQFSVERPDGSNFTLKIRSTKLEDSAMYFCATHHRGSTDTQYFGPGTRLTVL.

This chain links TRBV19 with TRBJ1-2; possible D gene TRBD1, 6 bases. Germline CDR1 reads LNHDA; CDR2 reads SQIVND (reference sequence). The V end lost 5 bases, the J end lost 4 bases, and 11 bases lay between the germline ends. There are 13 residues in the CDR3. CDR3 coding DNA: TGTGCCAGTAGTTCGACAGGAGCCTATGGCTACACCTTC. Its protein product is CASSSTGAYGYTF.

The CDR3 sequence is CAWNIGTDTQYF. CDR3 in DNA: TGTGCCTGGAATATCGGCACAGATACGCAGTATTTT. The chain employs TRBV30 and TRBJ2-3; no reliable D call. CDR1 and CDR2 (germline): GTSNPN, SVGIG (reference sequence). The V end was cut by 4 bases, the J end by 1 base, with 6 bases between. CDR3 length equals 12 residues.

The CDR3 reads CASSLNKPDTQYF. CDR3 DNA: TGTGCCAGCAGCTTAAATAAGCCAGATACGCAGTATTTT. V gene TRBV7-2 combines with J gene TRBJ2-3; D unclear. This CDR3 is built from 13 residues. Trimming took off 2 bases at V and 4 bases at J, with 7 bases between the two ends. In germline, CDR1 is SGHTA, CDR2 FQGNSA.

The rearrangement joins TRBV29-1 to TRBJ1-1, with a weak D call TRBD1 (5 bases). Trimming pared 5 bases from V and 0 bases from J, leaving 13 bases between. Per germline, CDR1 SQVTM and CDR2 ANQGSEA. The CDR3 contains 14 residues. In DNA form, the CDR3 reads TGCAGCGTTAAATCCGGGACGTTGAACACTGAAGCTTTCTTT. The encoded protein is CSVKSGTLNTEAFF.

This clone has only a few counts. The chain's CDR3 is CASSLPYRGDTQYF. As DNA, the CDR3 is TGTGCCAGCAGTTTACCCTACCGGGGCGATACGCAGTATTTT. The chain joins TRBV28 to TRBJ2-3, with D tentatively TRBD1 or TRBD2 (5 bases each). This CDR3 is built from 14 residues. Germline CDR1 MDHEN, CDR2 SYDVKM. V lost 2 bases to trimming and J lost 6 bases, with 12 bases between them. The full variable domain, its missing parts supplied by reference TRBV28 and TRBJ2-3, is DVKVTQSSRYLVKRTGEKVFLECVQDMDHENMFWYRQDPGLGLRLIYFSYDVKMKEKGDIPEGYSVSREKKERFSLILESASTNQTSMYLCASSLPYRGDTQYFGPGTRLTVL.

This chain links TRBV29-1 with TRBJ2-3; tentative D call: TRBD2 (5 bases). From germline, CDR1 is SQVTM and CDR2 ANQGSEA. Trimming stripped 4 bases from V and 2 bases from J, with 13 bases between. CDR3 length: 14 residues. The CDR3 bases are TGCAGCGTTGGGAAAACGGGGAACACAGATACGCAGTATTTT. It codes for CSVGKTGNTDTQYF.

V usage is TRBV30 and J usage is TRBJ2-1; TRBD1 agrees at 8 bases. Germline-derived CDR1 and CDR2 are GTSNPN and SVGIG (reference sequence). The V gene end was trimmed by 3 bases and the J gene end by 7 bases; junction bases not matched to a gene: 5. This CDR3 is built from 13 residues. DNA for the CDR3: TGTGCCTGGAGCGGACAGGGTATAAATGAGCAGTTCTTC. It is translated as CAWSGQGINEQFF.

By share, this clone ranks as medium-sized. The chain uses TRBV28 and TRBJ2-7; 7 bases are a match to TRBD2. This CDR3 region has 16 residues. Germline V gene sequence: CDR1 MDHEN, CDR2 SYDVKM. After removal of 4 bases from V and 5 bases from J, the junction contained 14 bases not matched to a gene. CDR3: CASSSPSGPRGDEQYF. The CDR3 region has the DNA TGTGCCAGCAGTTCGCCCTCGGGACCCCGGGGGGACGAGCAGTACTTC.

This clone was seen only a few times. V and J are TRBV28 and TRBJ1-6; D not resolved. The CDR3 loop spans 14 amino acids. Germline assignment: CDR1 MDHEN and CDR2 SYDVKM. Trimming stripped 7 bases from V and 5 bases from J, with 12 bases between. The CDR3 region has the DNA TGTGCCAGCACCCCTCCGGGCCATAATTCACCCCTCCACTTT. Protein sequence: CASTPPGHNSPLHF.